This TCR beta chain was obtained from a study of technical replicates of blood from a handful of donors. Profiling relied on immunoSEQ multiplex PCR, and the TCRdb table lists in-frame clones only, not all of them. The repertoire has some 80,000 clones, approximately 78% of them found once; the top ten carry around 4%. The sequenced sample was PBMCs. This TCR was recovered from a human donor in good health. Some clones in this sample may be carry-over from other donors' samples.

CDR3: CSARGLAGNEQFF. The CDR3 nucleotides read TGCAGCGCGCGCGGGCTAGCGGGTAATGAGCAGTTCTTC. The chain couples TRBV29-1 to TRBJ2-1; 8 bases are a match to TRBD2. Per the germline V gene, CDR1 is SQVTM and CDR2 is ANQGSEA. The CDR3 is 13 residues long. V lost 7 bases, J lost 7 bases, and 9 bases stayed unmatched.